One sample yielded the 4 T cell receptor beta chains listed below, sequenced in a study of T cells in narcolepsy. Using immunoSEQ multiplex PCR, the repertoire was profiled, and TCRdb retains in-frame clones only, with some absent. The repertoire includes some 30,000 clones, under 90% of them detected once, and 0.95% to 1.5% sits in the top ten. The sample taken for sequencing was CD45RA- memory CD4+ T cells from PBMCs. Source of these receptors: a human donor with narcolepsy.

The V gene is TRBV6-1, the J gene TRBJ2-7; 8 nucleotides match TRBD1. In germline, CDR1 is MNHNS, CDR2 SASEGT. This CDR3 region has 14 residues. J was trimmed by 2 bases and V by 4 bases; bases with no gene match: 4. The CDR3 sequence is CASSVGQGPYEQYV. CDR3 nucleotide sequence: TGTGCCAGCAGTGTCGGACAGGGCCCCTACGAGCAGTACGTC.

This clone has just a few counts. The chain employs TRBV6-5 and TRBJ1-6; no clear D. The CDR3 covers 14 residues. Germline lookup yields CDR1 MNHEY and CDR2 SVGAGI. V lost 5 bases, J lost 5 bases, and 10 bases lay in between. The chain's CDR3 is CASSERRDNSPLHF. CDR3 coding DNA: TGTGCCAGCAGTGAGCGCAGAGATAATTCACCCCTCCACTTT.

The chain has TRBV19 and TRBJ1-6, with D unclear. CDR3 length: 15 residues. Germline assignment: CDR1 LNHDA and CDR2 SQIVND (reference sequence). Trimming stripped 2 bases from V and 0 bases from J, with 5 bases between. In DNA, the CDR3 is TGTGCCAGTAGTATATCGAACTCCTATAATTCACCCCTCCACTTT. The encoded protein is CASSISNSYNSPLHF.

The V and J genes are TRBV15 and TRBJ2-2; the D gene is possibly TRBD2 (6 bases). The length of the CDR3 is 16 residues. Germline lookup yields CDR1 LNHNV and CDR2 YYDKDF (reference sequence). V lost 2 bases and J lost 6, with 16 bases in between. For the CDR3, the DNA is TGTGCCACCAGCAGACCCGCCGCGGGGCGAGCCGGGGAGCTGTTTTTT. Its protein is CATSRPAAGRAGELFF.